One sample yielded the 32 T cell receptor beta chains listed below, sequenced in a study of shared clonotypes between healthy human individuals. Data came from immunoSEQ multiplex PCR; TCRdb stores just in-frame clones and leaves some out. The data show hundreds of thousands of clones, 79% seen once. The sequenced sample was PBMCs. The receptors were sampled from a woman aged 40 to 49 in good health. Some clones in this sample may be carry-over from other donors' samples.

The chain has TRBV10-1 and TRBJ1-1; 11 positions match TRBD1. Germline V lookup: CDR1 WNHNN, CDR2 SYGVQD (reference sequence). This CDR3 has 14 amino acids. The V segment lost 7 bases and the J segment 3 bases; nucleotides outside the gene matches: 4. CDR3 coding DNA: TGCGCCAGCATATCGGGACAGGGGGACACTGAAGCTTTCTTT. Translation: CASISGQGDTEAFF.

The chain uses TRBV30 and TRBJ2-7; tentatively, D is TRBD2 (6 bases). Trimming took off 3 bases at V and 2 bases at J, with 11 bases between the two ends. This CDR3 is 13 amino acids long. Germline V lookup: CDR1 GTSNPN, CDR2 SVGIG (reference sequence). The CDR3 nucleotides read TGTGCCTGGAGGCGGGGATCAGCCTACGAGCAGTACTTC. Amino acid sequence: CAWRRGSAYEQYF. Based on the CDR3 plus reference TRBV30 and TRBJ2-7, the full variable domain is SQTIHQWPATLVQPVGSPLSLECTVEGTSNPNLYWYRQAAGRGLQLLFYSVGIGQISSEVPQNLSASRPQDRQFILSSKKLLLSDSGFYLCAWRRGSAYEQYFGPGTRLTVT.

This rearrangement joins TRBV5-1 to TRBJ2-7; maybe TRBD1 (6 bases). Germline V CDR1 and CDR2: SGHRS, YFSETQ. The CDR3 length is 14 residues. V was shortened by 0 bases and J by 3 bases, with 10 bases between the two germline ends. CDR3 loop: CASSLDRAYYEQYF. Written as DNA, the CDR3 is TGCGCCAGCAGCTTGGACAGGGCCTACTACGAGCAGTACTTC.

Written as DNA, the CDR3 is TGTGCCAGCAGCAAAGCAGACAGGTTCTTAGGCGAGCAGTACTTC. Its translation is CASSKADRFLGEQYF. This chain links TRBV21-1 with TRBJ2-7; the table gives TRBD1 as D, unverified against the DNA. TRBV21-1 represents a pseudogene. The CDR3 consists of 15 residues.

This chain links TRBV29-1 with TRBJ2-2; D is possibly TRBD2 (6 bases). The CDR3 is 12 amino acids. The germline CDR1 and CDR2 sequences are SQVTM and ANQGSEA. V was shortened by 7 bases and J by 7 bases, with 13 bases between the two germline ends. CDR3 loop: CSANGGNGELFF. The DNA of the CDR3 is TGCAGCGCCAACGGGGGAAACGGGGAGCTGTTTTTT.

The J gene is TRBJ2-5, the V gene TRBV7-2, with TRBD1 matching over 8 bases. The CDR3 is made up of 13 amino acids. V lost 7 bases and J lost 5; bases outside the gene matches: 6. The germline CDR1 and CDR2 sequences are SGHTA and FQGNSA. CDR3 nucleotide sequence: TGTGCCAGCAACCGAGGACAGGGCGAGACCCAGTACTTC. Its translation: CASNRGQGETQYF.

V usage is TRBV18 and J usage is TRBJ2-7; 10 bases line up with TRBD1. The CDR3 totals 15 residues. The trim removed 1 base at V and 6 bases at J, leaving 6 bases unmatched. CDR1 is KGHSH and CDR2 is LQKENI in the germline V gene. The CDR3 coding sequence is TGTGCCAGCTCACCACGCCAGACAGGGGGCAGCGAGCAGTACTTC. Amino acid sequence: CASSPRQTGGSEQYF.

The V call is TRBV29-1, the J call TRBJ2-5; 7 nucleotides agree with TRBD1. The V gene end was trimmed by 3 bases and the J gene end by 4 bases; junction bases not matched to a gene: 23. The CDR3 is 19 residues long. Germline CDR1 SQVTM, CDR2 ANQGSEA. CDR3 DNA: TGCAGCGTTGACGCGACCTTTGACTGGGGTACAGGGGCGGGAGAGACCCAGTACTTC. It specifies CSVDATFDWGTGAGETQYF.

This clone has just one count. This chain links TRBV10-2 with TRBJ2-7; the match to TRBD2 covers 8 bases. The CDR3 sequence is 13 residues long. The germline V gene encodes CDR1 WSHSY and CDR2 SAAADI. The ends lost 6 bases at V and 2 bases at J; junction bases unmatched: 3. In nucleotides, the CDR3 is TGCGCCAGCAGCTTAGCGGGAACCTACGAGCAGTACTTC. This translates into CASSLAGTYEQYF.

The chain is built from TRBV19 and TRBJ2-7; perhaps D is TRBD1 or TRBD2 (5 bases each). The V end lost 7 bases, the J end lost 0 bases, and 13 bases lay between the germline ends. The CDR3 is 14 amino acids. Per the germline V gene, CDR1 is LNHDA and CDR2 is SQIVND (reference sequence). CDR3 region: CASNSGTHSYEQYF. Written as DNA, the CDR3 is TGTGCCAGTAATTCCGGGACGCACTCCTACGAGCAGTACTTC.

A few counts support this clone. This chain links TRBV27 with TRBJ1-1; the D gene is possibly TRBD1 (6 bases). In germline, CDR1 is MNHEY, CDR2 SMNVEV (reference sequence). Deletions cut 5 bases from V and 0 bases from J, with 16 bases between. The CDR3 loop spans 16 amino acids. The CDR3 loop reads CASSPLQGGMNTEAFF. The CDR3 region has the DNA TGTGCCAGCAGTCCTTTACAGGGTGGGATGAACACTGAAGCTTTCTTT.

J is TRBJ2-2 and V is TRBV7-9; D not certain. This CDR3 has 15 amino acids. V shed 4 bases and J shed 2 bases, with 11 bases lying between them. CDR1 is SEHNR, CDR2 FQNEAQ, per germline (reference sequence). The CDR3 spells CASSSTQFNTGELFF. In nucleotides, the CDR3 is TGTGCCAGCAGCTCGACGCAGTTTAACACCGGGGAGCTGTTTTTT.

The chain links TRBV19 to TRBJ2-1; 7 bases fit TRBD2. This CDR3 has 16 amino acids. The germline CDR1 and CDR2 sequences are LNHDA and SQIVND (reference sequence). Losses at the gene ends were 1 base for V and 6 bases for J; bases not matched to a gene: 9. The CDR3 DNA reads TGTGCCAGTAGTATAGGAACCGGGGGGACCGGCAATGAGCAGTTCTTC. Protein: CASSIGTGGTGNEQFF.

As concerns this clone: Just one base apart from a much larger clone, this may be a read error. The CDR3 here is CASSLLAGDYNEQFF. The CDR3 DNA reads as TGTGCCAGCAGCCTACTAGCGGGAGACTACAATGAGCAGTTCTTC. The chain recombines TRBV6-5 with TRBJ2-1; 11 bases align to TRBD2. The germline gives CDR1 MNHEY, CDR2 SVGAGI. The CDR3 contains 15 residues. The V gene end was trimmed by 6 bases and the J gene end by 3 bases; junction bases not matched to a gene: 4.

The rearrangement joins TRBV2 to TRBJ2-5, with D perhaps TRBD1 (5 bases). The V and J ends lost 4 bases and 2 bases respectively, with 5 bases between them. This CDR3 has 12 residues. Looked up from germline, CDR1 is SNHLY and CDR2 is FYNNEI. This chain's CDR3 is CASSGQQETQYF. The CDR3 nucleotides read TGTGCCAGCAGTGGACAGCAAGAGACCCAGTACTTC. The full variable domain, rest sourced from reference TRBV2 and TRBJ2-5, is EPEVTQTPSHQVTQMGQEVILRCVPISNHLYFYWYRQILGQKVEFLVSFYNNEISEKSEIFDDQFSVERPDGSNFTLKIRSTKLEDSAMYFCASSGQQETQYFGPGTRLLVL.

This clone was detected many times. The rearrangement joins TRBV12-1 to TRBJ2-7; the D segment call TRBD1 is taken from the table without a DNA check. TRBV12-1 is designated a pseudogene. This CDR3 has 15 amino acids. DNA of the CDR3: TGTGCCAGCAGCTGGAGAGGCAGGGGTTACCACGAGCAGTACTTC. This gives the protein CASSWRGRGYHEQYF.

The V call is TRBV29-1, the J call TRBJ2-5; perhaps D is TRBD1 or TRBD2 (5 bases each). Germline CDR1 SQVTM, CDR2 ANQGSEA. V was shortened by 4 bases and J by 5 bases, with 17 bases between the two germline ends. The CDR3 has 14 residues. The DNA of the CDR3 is TGCAGCGTTGCCCTCGGGGCAGGGATGGAGACCCAGTACTTC. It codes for CSVALGAGMETQYF.

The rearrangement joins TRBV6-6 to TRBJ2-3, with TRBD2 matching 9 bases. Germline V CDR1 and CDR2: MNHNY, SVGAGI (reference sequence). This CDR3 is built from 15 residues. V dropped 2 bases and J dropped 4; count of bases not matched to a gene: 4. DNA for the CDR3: TGTGCCAGCAGTTACAGGACTAGCGAAGCAGATACGCAGTATTTT. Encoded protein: CASSYRTSEADTQYF.

For the CDR3, the DNA is TGTGCCTGGAGTGGCCTGGGGTCTAATGCTGGGGCCAACGTCCTGACTTTC. Its protein product is CAWSGLGSNAGANVLTF. The J gene is TRBJ2-6, the V gene TRBV30; D unclear. The CDR3 length is 17 residues. Trimming shortened V by 1 base and J by 2 bases, and 15 bases separated the two germline ends. CDR1 is GTSNPN, CDR2 SVGIG, per germline (reference sequence).

CDR3 sequence reads: CASSLDGDSSGNTIYF. Written as DNA, the CDR3 is TGCGCCAGCAGCTTGGATGGGGATTCCTCTGGAAACACCATATATTTT. V gene TRBV5-1 combines with J gene TRBJ1-3; no clear D. The CDR3 extends over 16 amino acids. Trimming stripped 0 bases from V and 0 bases from J, with 10 bases between. Germline V gives CDR1 SGHRS, CDR2 YFSETQ.

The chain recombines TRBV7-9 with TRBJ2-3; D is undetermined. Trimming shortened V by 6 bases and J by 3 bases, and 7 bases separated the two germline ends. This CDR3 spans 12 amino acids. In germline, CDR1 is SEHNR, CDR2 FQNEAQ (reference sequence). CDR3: CASRTITDTQYF. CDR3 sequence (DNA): TGTGCCAGCAGAACAATAACAGATACGCAGTATTTT. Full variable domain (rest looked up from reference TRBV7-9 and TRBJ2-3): DTGVSQNPRHKITKRGQNVTFRCDPISEHNRLYWYRQTLGQGPEFLTYFQNEAQLEKSRLLSDRFSAERPKGSFSTLEIQRTEQGDSAMYLCASRTITDTQYFGPGTRLTVL.

This CDR3 reads CASSLGPQGYNEQFF. In DNA, the CDR3 is TGTGCCAGCAGCTTAGGCCCACAAGGATACAATGAGCAGTTCTTC. The rearrangement joins TRBV7-3 to TRBJ2-1; D gene uncertain. From germline, CDR1 is SGHTA and CDR2 FQGTGA. The CDR3 has 15 amino acids. V shed 2 bases and J shed 4 bases, with 12 bases lying between them.

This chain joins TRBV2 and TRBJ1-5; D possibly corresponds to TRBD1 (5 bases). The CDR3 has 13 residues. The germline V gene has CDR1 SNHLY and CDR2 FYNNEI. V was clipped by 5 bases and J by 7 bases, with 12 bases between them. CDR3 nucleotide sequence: TGTGCCAGCAGTTTCCAGGGTGGACAGCCCCAGCATTTT. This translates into CASSFQGGQPQHF.

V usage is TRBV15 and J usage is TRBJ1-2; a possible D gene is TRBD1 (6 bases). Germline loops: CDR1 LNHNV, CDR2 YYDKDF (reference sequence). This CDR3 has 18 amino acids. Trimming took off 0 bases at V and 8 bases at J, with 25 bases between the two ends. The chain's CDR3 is CATSRDYNYPGQGPGYTF. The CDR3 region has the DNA TGTGCCACCAGCAGAGATTACAACTATCCGGGACAAGGACCAGGCTACACCTTC.

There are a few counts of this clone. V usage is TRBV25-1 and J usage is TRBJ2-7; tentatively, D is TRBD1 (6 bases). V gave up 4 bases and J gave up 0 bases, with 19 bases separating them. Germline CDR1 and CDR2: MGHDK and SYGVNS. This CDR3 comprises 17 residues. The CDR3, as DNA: TGTGCCAGCAGTGTTGAGGGGGAGACAGCGAGCTCCTACGAGCAGTACTTC. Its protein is CASSVEGETASSYEQYF.

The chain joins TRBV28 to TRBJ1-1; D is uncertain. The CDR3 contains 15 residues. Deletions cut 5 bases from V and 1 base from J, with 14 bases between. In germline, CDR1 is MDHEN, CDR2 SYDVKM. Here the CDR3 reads CASSAQSSGNTEAFF. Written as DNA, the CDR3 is TGTGCCAGCAGTGCCCAGAGCTCTGGGAACACTGAAGCTTTCTTT. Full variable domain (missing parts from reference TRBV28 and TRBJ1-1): DVKVTQSSRYLVKRTGEKVFLECVQDMDHENMFWYRQDPGLGLRLIYFSYDVKMKEKGDIPEGYSVSREKKERFSLILESASTNQTSMYLCASSAQSSGNTEAFFGQGTRLTVV.

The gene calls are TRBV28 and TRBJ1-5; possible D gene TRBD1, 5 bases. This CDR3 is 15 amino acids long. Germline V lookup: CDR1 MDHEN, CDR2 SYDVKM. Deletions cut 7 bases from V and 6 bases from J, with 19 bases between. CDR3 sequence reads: CASTPRLGGSQPQHF. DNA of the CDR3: TGTGCCAGCACACCTCGGTTGGGGGGAAGTCAGCCCCAGCATTTT.

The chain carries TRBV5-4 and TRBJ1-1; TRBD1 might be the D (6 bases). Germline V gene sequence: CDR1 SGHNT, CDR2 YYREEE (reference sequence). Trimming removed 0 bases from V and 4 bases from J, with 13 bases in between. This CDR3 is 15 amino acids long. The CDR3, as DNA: TGTGCCAGCAGCTTGGGGGGGGCGGCCTCCACTGAAGCTTTCTTT. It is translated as CASSLGGAASTEAFF.

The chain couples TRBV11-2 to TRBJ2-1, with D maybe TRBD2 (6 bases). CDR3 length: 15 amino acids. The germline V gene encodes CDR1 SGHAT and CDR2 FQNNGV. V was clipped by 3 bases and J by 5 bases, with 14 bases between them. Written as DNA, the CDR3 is TGTGCCAGCAGCTTGATCGGGGGAGCCAACAATGAGCAGTTCTTC. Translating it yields CASSLIGGANNEQFF.

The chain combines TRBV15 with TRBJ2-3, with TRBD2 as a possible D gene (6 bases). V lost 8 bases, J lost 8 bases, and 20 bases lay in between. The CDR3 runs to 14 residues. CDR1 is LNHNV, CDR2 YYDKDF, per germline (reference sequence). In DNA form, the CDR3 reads TGTGCCACCGAGGACCCTACGGAGGGGCGTACGCAGTATTTT. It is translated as CATEDPTEGRTQYF.

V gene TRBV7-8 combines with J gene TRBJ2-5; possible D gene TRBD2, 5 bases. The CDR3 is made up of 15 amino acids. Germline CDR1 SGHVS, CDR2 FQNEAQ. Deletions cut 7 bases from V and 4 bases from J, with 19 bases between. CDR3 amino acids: CASTSLGRRRETQYF. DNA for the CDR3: TGTGCCAGCACCTCCTTAGGGAGACGGCGAGAGACCCAGTACTTC. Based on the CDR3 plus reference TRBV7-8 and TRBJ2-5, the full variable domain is GAGVSQSPRYKVAKRGQDVALRCDPISGHVSLFWYQQALGQGPEFLTYFQNEAQLDKSGLPSDRFFAERPEGSVSTLKIQRTQQEDSAVYLCASTSLGRRRETQYFGPGTRLLVL.

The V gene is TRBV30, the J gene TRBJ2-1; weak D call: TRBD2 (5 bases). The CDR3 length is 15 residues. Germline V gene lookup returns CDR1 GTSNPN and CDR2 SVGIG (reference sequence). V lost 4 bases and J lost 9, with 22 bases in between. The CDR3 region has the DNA TGTGCCTGGATGGCGGGTGTCTTTTCGGTCGGTGAGCAGTTCTTC. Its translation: CAWMAGVFSVGEQFF.